This paragraph reports one T cell receptor beta chain. The study assayed 75,000 to 100,000 TCR templates per sample. Data came from immunoSEQ multiplex PCR; TCRdb stores just in-frame clones and leaves some out. The top ten hold 0.35% of the sample, which has about 48,000 clones, roughly nine tenths seen once. The data are from a study of siplizumab effects on memory and regulatory T cells. The clonotype originates from a human donor in good health. Sequenced input: naive CD8+ T cells sorted from blood.

CDR3 coding DNA: TGTGCCACCAGCAGAGGTAGGGGACAGGGGAGGACTGAAGCTTTCTTT. This codes for CATSRGRGQGRTEAFF. The chain recombines TRBV15 with TRBJ1-1; 10 nucleotides align to TRBD1. The CDR3 totals 16 residues. Germline CDR1 and CDR2: LNHNV and YYDKDF (reference sequence). V dropped 1 base and J dropped 5; count of bases not matched to a gene: 7.